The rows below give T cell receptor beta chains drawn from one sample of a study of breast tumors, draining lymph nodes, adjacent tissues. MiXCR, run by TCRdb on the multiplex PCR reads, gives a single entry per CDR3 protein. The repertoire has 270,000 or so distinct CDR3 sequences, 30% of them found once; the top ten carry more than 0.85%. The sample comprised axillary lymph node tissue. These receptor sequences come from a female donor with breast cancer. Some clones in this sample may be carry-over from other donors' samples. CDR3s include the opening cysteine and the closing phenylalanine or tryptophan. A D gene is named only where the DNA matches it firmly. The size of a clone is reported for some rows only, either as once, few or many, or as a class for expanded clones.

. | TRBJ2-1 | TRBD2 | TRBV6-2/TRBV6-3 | TGTGCCAGCAGTTCTGGGACTACCAATGAGCAGTTCTTC | CASSSGTTNEQFF
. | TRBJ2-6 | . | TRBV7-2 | TGTGCCAGCAGCTATCGGGCGGGGGCCAACGTCCTGACTTTC | CASSYRAGANVLTF
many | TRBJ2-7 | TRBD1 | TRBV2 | TGTGCCAGCACCGGCGACAGGGCCGAGCAGTACTTC | CASTGDRAEQYF
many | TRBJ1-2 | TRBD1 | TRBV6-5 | TGTGCCAGCAGTTACGCCCCTAAGGGGGCGAACTATGGCTACACCTTC | CASSYAPKGANYGYTF
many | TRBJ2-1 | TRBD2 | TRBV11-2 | TGTGCCAGCAGGACGACTAGCGGGAGGACCCACAATGAGCAGTTCTTC | CASRTTSGRTHNEQFF
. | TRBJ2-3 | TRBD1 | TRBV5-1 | TGCGCCAGCAGCTTGGGGTTGCAGGGGGCTAGCACAGATACGCAGTATTTT | CASSLGLQGASTDTQYF
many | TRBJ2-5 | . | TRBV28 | TGTGCCAGCAGTGGACTCATTCCAGAGACCCAGTACTTC | CASSGLIPETQYF
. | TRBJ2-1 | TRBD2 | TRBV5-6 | TGTGCCAGCAGCTTGATTAGCGGGAGTTCTTACAATGAGCAGTTCTTC | CASSLISGSSYNEQFF
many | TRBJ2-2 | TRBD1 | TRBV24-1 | TGTGCCACCAGTGACCCCACAGGGGCCGGGGAGCTGTTTTTT | CATSDPTGAGELFF
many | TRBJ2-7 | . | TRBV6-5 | TGTGCCAGCAGCCGCACCACGCAGGGAGGTTACGAGCAGTACTTC | CASSRTTQGGYEQYF
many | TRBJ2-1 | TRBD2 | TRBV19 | TGTGCCAGTAGGCCTAGCGGGAGAGGGTTTGGGGCGTTCTTC | CASRPSGRGFGAFF
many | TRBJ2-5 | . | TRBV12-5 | TGTGCTAGTGGTTTGGACGGGCAAGAGACCCAGTACTTC | CASGLDGQETQYF
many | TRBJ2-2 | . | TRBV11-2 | TGTGCCAGCAGCAAGGGGCAGGGAGGTTCCGGGGAGCTGTTTTTT | CASSKGQGGSGELFF
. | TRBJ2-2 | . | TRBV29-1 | TGCAGCATGACGGGCGACTCCACCGGGGAGCTGTTTTTT | CSMTGDSTGELFF
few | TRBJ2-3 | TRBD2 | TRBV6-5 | TGTGCCAGCACCCCGACTAGCGTAACAGATACGCAGTATTTT | CASTPTSVTDTQYF
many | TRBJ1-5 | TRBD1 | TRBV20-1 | TGCAGTGCTAGAGACAGGACAGGGATTCAGCCCCAGCATTTT | CSARDRTGIQPQHF
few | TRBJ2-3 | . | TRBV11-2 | TGTGCCAGCAGCTTACGGGGCCCGGGGAGACCCTACACAGATACGCAGTATTTT | CASSLRGPGRPYTDTQYF
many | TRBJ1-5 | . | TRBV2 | TGTGCCAGCAGTGAAAACAGGGCCCCTAATCAGCCCCAGCATTTT | CASSENRAPNQPQHF
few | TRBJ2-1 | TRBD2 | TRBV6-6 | TGTGCCAGCAGTTACTCGAGGAAGGCTAGTAGCGGGAGCCATGAGCAGTTCTTC | CASSYSRKASSGSHEQFF
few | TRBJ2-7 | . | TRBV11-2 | TGTGCCAGCAGCGCGCTACTAGACCTAAAATACTACGAGCAGTACTTC | CASSALLDLKYYEQYF
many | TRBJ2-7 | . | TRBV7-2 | TGTGCCAGCAGCCCAAGGGGCGAGATCCTGGGGTACTTC | CASSPRGEILGYF
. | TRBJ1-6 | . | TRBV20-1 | TGCAGTGCTAGAGATCGGGTAGTGGGTACTTCGCCCCTCCACTTT | CSARDRVVGTSPLHF